Listed below are T cell receptor beta chains from one sample, sequenced in a study of blood T cell repertoires in COVID-19. The method was immunoSEQ multiplex PCR; TCRdb's version includes in-frame clones alone and lacks a portion of them. In the table there are a few hundred thousand clones, around 90% of which are singletons. Sequenced: PBMCs or T cells enriched from blood (not recorded which). These receptors were obtained from a man aged 25 to 40 who had recovered from COVID-19. CDR3s include the opening cysteine and the closing phenylalanine or tryptophan. Fields, in order: V gene, D gene, J gene, clone size, CDR3 DNA, CDR3 protein. D genes are given only for firm matches. The size entry is marked missing in some rows and otherwise reads once, few, many or a size class.

V gene: TRBV7-6
D gene: .
J gene: TRBJ1-2
clone size: .
CDR3 DNA: TGTGCCAGCAGCTCATCGACAGGTGCCCGCATTGGCTACACCTTC
CDR3 protein: CASSSSTGARIGYTF

V gene: TRBV18
D gene: TRBD1
J gene: TRBJ1-2
clone size: .
CDR3 DNA: TGTGCCAGTTCGGGACAGGGCTGGGGCTACACCTTC
CDR3 protein: CASSGQGWGYTF

V gene: TRBV6-1
D gene: .
J gene: TRBJ1-5
clone size: .
CDR3 DNA: TGTGCCAGCAGTGAATGGGCCCCCTCCTTGACAGCCGATCAGCCCCAGCATTTT
CDR3 protein: CASSEWAPSLTADQPQHF

V gene: TRBV20-1
D gene: .
J gene: TRBJ1-3
clone size: .
CDR3 DNA: TGCAGTGCTAGTGCATCAGTCTCTGGAAACACCATATATTTT
CDR3 protein: CSASASVSGNTIYF

V gene: TRBV4-1
D gene: TRBD2
J gene: TRBJ2-5
clone size: .
CDR3 DNA: TGCGCCAGCAGTGGACTGGGACTAGCCGAAGAGACCCAGTACTTC
CDR3 protein: CASSGLGLAEETQYF

V gene: TRBV28
D gene: .
J gene: TRBJ1-2
clone size: .
CDR3 DNA: TGTGCCAGCAGTTTACCGGCACGGAGTGGCTACACCTTC
CDR3 protein: CASSLPARSGYTF

V gene: TRBV18
D gene: .
J gene: TRBJ2-5
clone size: .
CDR3 DNA: TGTGCCAGCTCACCCACTGAGGGAGGAGGGGAGACCCAGTACTTC
CDR3 protein: CASSPTEGGGETQYF

V gene: TRBV6-6
D gene: TRBD1
J gene: TRBJ1-1
clone size: .
CDR3 DNA: TGTGCCAGCAGTTACCATTTACAGGGGGCGGACACTGAAGCTTTCTTT
CDR3 protein: CASSYHLQGADTEAFF

V gene: TRBV9
D gene: .
J gene: TRBJ2-6
clone size: .
CDR3 DNA: TGTGCCAGCAGCGGAGGAGCCCCAAGGGGGTCTGGGGCCAACGTCCTGACTTTC
CDR3 protein: CASSGGAPRGSGANVLTF

V gene: TRBV5-1
D gene: TRBD1
J gene: TRBJ2-2
clone size: .
CDR3 DNA: TGCGCCAGCAGCACGGGACAGGGGACCACCGGGGAGCTGTTTTTT
CDR3 protein: CASSTGQGTTGELFF

V gene: TRBV5-4
D gene: .
J gene: TRBJ1-4
clone size: .
CDR3 DNA: TGTGCCAGCAGCTTGATCGGGGGCCCGGGGGGTGAAAAACTGTTTTTT
CDR3 protein: CASSLIGGPGGEKLFF

V gene: TRBV28
D gene: .
J gene: TRBJ2-7
clone size: .
CDR3 DNA: TGTGCCACCAGAAGCCAGGGATTCTACGAGCAGTACTTC
CDR3 protein: CATRSQGFYEQYF

V gene: TRBV10-3
D gene: TRBD1
J gene: TRBJ1-2
clone size: .
CDR3 DNA: TGTGCCATCAGTGAGTCTGGGGACAGGGACTATGGCTACACCTTC
CDR3 protein: CAISESGDRDYGYTF

V gene: TRBV7-2
D gene: .
J gene: TRBJ2-3
clone size: .
CDR3 DNA: TGTGCCAGCAGCCCCCGGACTAACACAGATACGCAGTATTTT
CDR3 protein: CASSPRTNTDTQYF

V gene: TRBV11-2
D gene: .
J gene: TRBJ2-3
clone size: .
CDR3 DNA: TGTGCCAGCAGTTTTACAGGTTCAGATACGCAGTATTTT
CDR3 protein: CASSFTGSDTQYF

V gene: TRBV7-9
D gene: TRBD1
J gene: TRBJ1-6
clone size: .
CDR3 DNA: TGTGCCAGCAGCTTATTAGACAGGGGATATTCACCCCTCCACTTT
CDR3 protein: CASSLLDRGYSPLHF

V gene: TRBV28
D gene: .
J gene: TRBJ2-2
clone size: .
CDR3 DNA: TGTGCCAGCAACCCTATGATCCTAGCCAGTCCCGGGGAGCTGTTTTTT
CDR3 protein: CASNPMILASPGELFF

V gene: TRBV6-5
D gene: .
J gene: TRBJ2-1
clone size: many
CDR3 DNA: TGTGCCAGCAGGTCGACACCTTACAATGAGCAGTTCTTC
CDR3 protein: CASRSTPYNEQFF

V gene: TRBV7-9
D gene: .
J gene: TRBJ1-4
clone size: once
CDR3 DNA: TGTGCCAGCAGCTTAGTCCAGTCTAATGAAAAACTGTTTTTT
CDR3 protein: CASSLVQSNEKLFF

V gene: TRBV2
D gene: TRBD1
J gene: TRBJ1-2
clone size: .
CDR3 DNA: TGTGCCAGCAGTACGGACAGGGGAGGCCTTAACTATGGCTACACCTTC
CDR3 protein: CASSTDRGGLNYGYTF

V gene: TRBV5-1
D gene: TRBD1
J gene: TRBJ1-4
clone size: .
CDR3 DNA: TGCGCCAGCAGCGGAGGGGGCCCAACTAATGAAAAACTGTTTTTT
CDR3 protein: CASSGGGPTNEKLFF

V gene: TRBV10-3
D gene: TRBD2
J gene: TRBJ2-3
clone size: .
CDR3 DNA: TGTGCCATCAGTGAGTCCCCGGGACTAGCGGGGACAGATACGCAGTATTTT
CDR3 protein: CAISESPGLAGTDTQYF

V gene: TRBV6-5
D gene: TRBD1
J gene: TRBJ2-7
clone size: .
CDR3 DNA: TGTGCCAGCAGTTACCCGGGACAGGGGGTTTACGAGCAGTACTTC
CDR3 protein: CASSYPGQGVYEQYF

V gene: TRBV10-3
D gene: .
J gene: TRBJ2-1
clone size: few
CDR3 DNA: TGTGCCATCAGTGAGTCGGGCGGGCAGGGGTACAATGAGCAGTTCTTC
CDR3 protein: CAISESGGQGYNEQFF

V gene: TRBV14
D gene: TRBD1
J gene: TRBJ2-6
clone size: .
CDR3 DNA: TGTGCCAGCAGCCATTCAGCCGGGACAGGGAAACCCCCCTCTGGGGCCAACGTCCTGACTTTC
CDR3 protein: CASSHSAGTGKPPSGANVLTF

V gene: TRBV28
D gene: TRBD1
J gene: TRBJ2-1
clone size: .
CDR3 DNA: TGTGCCATCAACCTTTCAGGGGGCCGCGAGCAGTTCTTC
CDR3 protein: CAINLSGGREQFF

V gene: TRBV18
D gene: .
J gene: TRBJ1-3
clone size: .
CDR3 DNA: TGTGCCAGCTCACCAGAGAAAGCTGGAAACACCATATATTTT
CDR3 protein: CASSPEKAGNTIYF

V gene: TRBV3-1/TRBV3-2
D gene: .
J gene: TRBJ1-1
clone size: .
CDR3 DNA: TGTGCCAGCAGCCAAGGAGCGAACACTGAAGCTTTCTTT
CDR3 protein: CASSQGANTEAFF

V gene: TRBV24-1
D gene: .
J gene: TRBJ2-2
clone size: .
CDR3 DNA: TGTGCCACCAGTGACCCCGCCACAGGGTCCGCCGGGGAGCTGTTTTTT
CDR3 protein: CATSDPATGSAGELFF

V gene: TRBV28
D gene: .
J gene: TRBJ1-1
clone size: .
CDR3 DNA: TGTGCCAGCAGTTTATCCGGGAGAGCTGAAGCTTTCTTT
CDR3 protein: CASSLSGRAEAFF

V gene: TRBV10-3
D gene: TRBD2
J gene: TRBJ2-2
clone size: .
CDR3 DNA: TGTGCCATCAGCCCGACTAGCGGGGGGCACAGCGGGGAGCTGTTTTTT
CDR3 protein: CAISPTSGGHSGELFF

V gene: TRBV7-9
D gene: TRBD2
J gene: TRBJ2-3
clone size: .
CDR3 DNA: TGTGCCAGCAGCTTAGCAACTAGCGGTAGCACAGATACGCAGTATTTT
CDR3 protein: CASSLATSGSTDTQYF

V gene: TRBV11-3
D gene: TRBD2
J gene: TRBJ2-3
clone size: .
CDR3 DNA: TGTGCCAGCGCGGGGGAGACAACGGATACGCAGTATTTT
CDR3 protein: CASAGETTDTQYF

V gene: TRBV3-1/TRBV3-2
D gene: TRBD2
J gene: TRBJ2-1
clone size: .
CDR3 DNA: TGTGCCAGCAGCCAACCGGGACTAGGTGGCGAGCAGTTCTTC
CDR3 protein: CASSQPGLGGEQFF

V gene: TRBV3-1/TRBV3-2
D gene: .
J gene: TRBJ2-2
clone size: .
CDR3 DNA: TGTGCCAGCAGCAACCGATCGACACGGTTGAACACCGGGGAGCTGTTTTTT
CDR3 protein: CASSNRSTRLNTGELFF

V gene: TRBV29-1
D gene: .
J gene: TRBJ1-2
clone size: .
CDR3 DNA: TGCAGCGTGGCGGAGGGACGGAACTATGGCTACACCTTC
CDR3 protein: CSVAEGRNYGYTF

V gene: TRBV10-3
D gene: TRBD1
J gene: TRBJ2-7
clone size: .
CDR3 DNA: TGTGCCATCAGTGGGGGGACAGCTCAAACCTACGAGCAGTACTTC
CDR3 protein: CAISGGTAQTYEQYF

V gene: TRBV6-2/TRBV6-3
D gene: .
J gene: TRBJ1-2
clone size: .
CDR3 DNA: TGTGCCAGCAGTTACGTCGCGTATGGCTACACCTTC
CDR3 protein: CASSYVAYGYTF

V gene: TRBV3-1/TRBV3-2
D gene: .
J gene: TRBJ1-4
clone size: .
CDR3 DNA: TGTGCCACCGGACAGTACCGGTACCCTAATGAAAAACTGTTTTTT
CDR3 protein: CATGQYRYPNEKLFF

V gene: TRBV7-9
D gene: .
J gene: TRBJ2-7
clone size: .
CDR3 DNA: TGTGCCAGCAGCCGATCGAACGGGTACGAGCAGTACTTC
CDR3 protein: CASSRSNGYEQYF

V gene: TRBV28
D gene: .
J gene: TRBJ1-2
clone size: .
CDR3 DNA: TGTGCCAGCAGTGAGGACGGACTATATGGCTACACCTTC
CDR3 protein: CASSEDGLYGYTF

V gene: TRBV5-5
D gene: TRBD1
J gene: TRBJ1-6
clone size: once
CDR3 DNA: TGTGCCAGCAGCCGACAGGGTTCTAATTCACCCCTCCACTTT
CDR3 protein: CASSRQGSNSPLHF

V gene: TRBV5-4
D gene: .
J gene: TRBJ2-5
clone size: .
CDR3 DNA: TGTGCCAGCAGCTTGGAGGGGGGGGCGGAAGAGACCCAGTACTTC
CDR3 protein: CASSLEGGAEETQYF

V gene: TRBV3-1/TRBV3-2
D gene: .
J gene: TRBJ1-2
clone size: .
CDR3 DNA: TGTGCCAGCAGCCAATTGTCGCGCCGGACATCTTATGGCTACACCTTC
CDR3 protein: CASSQLSRRTSYGYTF

V gene: TRBV2
D gene: .
J gene: TRBJ2-2
clone size: .
CDR3 DNA: TGTGCCAGCAGCTACACCGGGGAGCTGTTTTTT
CDR3 protein: CASSYTGELFF

V gene: TRBV19
D gene: TRBD1
J gene: TRBJ2-5
clone size: .
CDR3 DNA: TGTGCCAGTAGTATAGTTGGACAGGGGGAGGGGACCCAGTACTTC
CDR3 protein: CASSIVGQGEGTQYF

V gene: TRBV5-4
D gene: TRBD2
J gene: TRBJ2-7
clone size: .
CDR3 DNA: TGTGCCAGCAGCGAGGGACTAGAGGCCTCCTACGAGCAGTACTTC
CDR3 protein: CASSEGLEASYEQYF

V gene: TRBV2
D gene: .
J gene: TRBJ2-6
clone size: once
CDR3 DNA: TGTGCCAGCAGTCTGACACTGATTGGGGCCAACGTCCTGACTTTC
CDR3 protein: CASSLTLIGANVLTF

V gene: TRBV7-3
D gene: .
J gene: TRBJ2-3
clone size: .
CDR3 DNA: TGTGCCAGCAGCCAGCGGGCCTCGGCCGATACGCAGTATTTT
CDR3 protein: CASSQRASADTQYF

V gene: TRBV9
D gene: .
J gene: TRBJ2-7
clone size: .
CDR3 DNA: TGTGCCAGCAGCGTCCTATCAGGGGCAGGAGAGCAGTACTTC
CDR3 protein: CASSVLSGAGEQYF

V gene: TRBV7-2
D gene: .
J gene: TRBJ2-1
clone size: .
CDR3 DNA: TGTGCCAGCTGCTATCGTATAGCGGCCGACAATGAGCAGTTCTTC
CDR3 protein: CASCYRIAADNEQFF

V gene: TRBV7-6
D gene: TRBD2
J gene: TRBJ2-7
clone size: .
CDR3 DNA: TGTGCCAGCAGCTTAGCGGCGGCTAGCGGGGTTTACGAGCAGTACTTC
CDR3 protein: CASSLAAASGVYEQYF

V gene: TRBV19
D gene: TRBD1
J gene: TRBJ2-5
clone size: .
CDR3 DNA: TGTGCCAGTAGTATAGGGGGACAGGGGGGCCAAGAGACCCAGTACTTC
CDR3 protein: CASSIGGQGGQETQYF

V gene: TRBV2
D gene: TRBD2
J gene: TRBJ2-5
clone size: .
CDR3 DNA: TGTGCCATCAGACCCGACGGGGGGGATCAAGAGACCCAGTACTTC
CDR3 protein: CAIRPDGGDQETQYF

V gene: TRBV7-9
D gene: .
J gene: TRBJ2-7
clone size: few
CDR3 DNA: TGTGCCAGCAGCTTAGCTGCAGGGGCCCACGAGCAGTACTTC
CDR3 protein: CASSLAAGAHEQYF

V gene: TRBV9
D gene: TRBD1
J gene: TRBJ2-5
clone size: .
CDR3 DNA: TGTGCCAGCAGCCCCCGGACAGGCGAAGCAGGGACCCAGTACTTC
CDR3 protein: CASSPRTGEAGTQYF

V gene: TRBV28
D gene: TRBD2
J gene: TRBJ2-5
clone size: .
CDR3 DNA: TGTGCCAGCAATTCCTTTAGCGGGGGAGGTGGAGAGACCCAGTACTTC
CDR3 protein: CASNSFSGGGGETQYF

V gene: TRBV20-1
D gene: TRBD2
J gene: TRBJ2-3
clone size: .
CDR3 DNA: TGCAGTGCTAGTCCGAGCGGGGGGATCACAGATACGCAGTATTTT
CDR3 protein: CSASPSGGITDTQYF

V gene: TRBV6-5
D gene: TRBD1
J gene: TRBJ2-5
clone size: .
CDR3 DNA: TGTGCCAGCAGTTGGGGGACAGGGTGGAACTTC
CDR3 protein: CASSWGTGWNF

V gene: TRBV7-3
D gene: TRBD2
J gene: TRBJ2-5
clone size: .
CDR3 DNA: TGTGCCAGCAGCTTAGGACTAGCGGTCCAAGAGACCCAGTACTTC
CDR3 protein: CASSLGLAVQETQYF